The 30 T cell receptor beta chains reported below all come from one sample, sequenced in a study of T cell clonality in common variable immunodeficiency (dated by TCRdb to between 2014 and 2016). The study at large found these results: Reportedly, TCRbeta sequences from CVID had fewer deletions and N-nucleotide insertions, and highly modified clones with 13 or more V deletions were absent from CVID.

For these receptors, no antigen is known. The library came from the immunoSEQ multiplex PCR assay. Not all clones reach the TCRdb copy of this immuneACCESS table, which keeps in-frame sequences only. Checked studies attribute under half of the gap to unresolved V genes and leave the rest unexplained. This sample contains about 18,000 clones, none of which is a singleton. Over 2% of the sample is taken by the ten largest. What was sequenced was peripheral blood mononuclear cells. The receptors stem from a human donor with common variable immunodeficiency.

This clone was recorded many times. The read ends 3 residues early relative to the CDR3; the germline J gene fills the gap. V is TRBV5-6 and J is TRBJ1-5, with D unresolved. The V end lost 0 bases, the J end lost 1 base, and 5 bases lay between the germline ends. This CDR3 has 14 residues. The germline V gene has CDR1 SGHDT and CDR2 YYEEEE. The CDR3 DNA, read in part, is TGTGCCAGCAGCTTGGGTAGCAGCAATCAGCCC. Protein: CASSLGSSNQP. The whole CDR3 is CASSLGSSNQPQHF. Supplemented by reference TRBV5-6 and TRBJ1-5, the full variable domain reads DAGVTQSPTHLIKTRGQQVTLRCSPKSGHDTVSWYQQALGQGPQFIFQYYEEEERQRGNFPDRFSGHQFPNYSSELNVNALLLGDSALYLCASSLGSSNQPQHFGDGTRLSIL.

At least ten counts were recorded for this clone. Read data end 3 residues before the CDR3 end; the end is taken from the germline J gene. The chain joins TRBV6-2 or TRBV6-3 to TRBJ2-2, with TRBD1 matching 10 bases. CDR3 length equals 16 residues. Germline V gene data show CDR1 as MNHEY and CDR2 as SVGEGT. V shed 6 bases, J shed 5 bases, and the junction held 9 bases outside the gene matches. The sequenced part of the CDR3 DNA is TGTGCCAGCAGAGACAGGGGACAGGGGTCGACCGGGGAG. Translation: CASRDRGQGSTGE. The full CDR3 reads CASRDRGQGSTGELFF.

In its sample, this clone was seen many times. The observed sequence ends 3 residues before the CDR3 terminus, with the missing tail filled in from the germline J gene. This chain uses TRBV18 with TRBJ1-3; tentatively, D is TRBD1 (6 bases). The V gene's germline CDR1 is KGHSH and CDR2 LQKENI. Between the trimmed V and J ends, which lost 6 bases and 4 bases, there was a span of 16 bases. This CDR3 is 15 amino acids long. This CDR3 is CASSASGDSGNTIYF. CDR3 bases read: TGTGCCAGCTCGGCATCAGGGGATTCGGGAAACACC.

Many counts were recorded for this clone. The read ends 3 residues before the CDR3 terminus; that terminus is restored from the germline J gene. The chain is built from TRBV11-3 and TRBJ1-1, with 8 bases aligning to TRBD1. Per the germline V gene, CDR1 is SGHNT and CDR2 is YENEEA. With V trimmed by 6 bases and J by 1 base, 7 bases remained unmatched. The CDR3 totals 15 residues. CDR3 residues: CASSTGQAKNTEAFF. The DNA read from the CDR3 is TGTGCCAGCAGTACGGGACAGGCAAAGAACACTGAA.

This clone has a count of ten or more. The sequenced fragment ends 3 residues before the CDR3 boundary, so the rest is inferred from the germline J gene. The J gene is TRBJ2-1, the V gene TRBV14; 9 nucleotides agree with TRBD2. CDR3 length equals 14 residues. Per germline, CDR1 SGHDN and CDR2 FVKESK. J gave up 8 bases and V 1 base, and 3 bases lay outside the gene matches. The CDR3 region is CASSQVGTSYEQFF. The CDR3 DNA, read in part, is TGTGCCAGCAGCCAAGTAGGGACTAGCTATGAG.

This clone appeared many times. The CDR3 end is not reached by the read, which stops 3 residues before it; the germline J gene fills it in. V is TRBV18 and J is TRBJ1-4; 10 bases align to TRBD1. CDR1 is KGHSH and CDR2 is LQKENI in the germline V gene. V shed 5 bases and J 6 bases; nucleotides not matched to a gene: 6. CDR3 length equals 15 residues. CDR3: CASSTTTGGDEKLFF. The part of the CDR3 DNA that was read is TGTGCCAGCTCAACGACGACAGGGGGCGATGAAAAA.

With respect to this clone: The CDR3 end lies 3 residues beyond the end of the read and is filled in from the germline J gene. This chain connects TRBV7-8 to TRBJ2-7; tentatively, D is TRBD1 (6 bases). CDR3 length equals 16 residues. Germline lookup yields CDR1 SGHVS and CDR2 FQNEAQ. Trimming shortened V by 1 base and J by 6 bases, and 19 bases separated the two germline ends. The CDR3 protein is CASSLVSGQRSLEQYF. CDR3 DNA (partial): TGTGCCAGCAGCTTAGTTTCAGGACAGCGAAGCCTCGAG.

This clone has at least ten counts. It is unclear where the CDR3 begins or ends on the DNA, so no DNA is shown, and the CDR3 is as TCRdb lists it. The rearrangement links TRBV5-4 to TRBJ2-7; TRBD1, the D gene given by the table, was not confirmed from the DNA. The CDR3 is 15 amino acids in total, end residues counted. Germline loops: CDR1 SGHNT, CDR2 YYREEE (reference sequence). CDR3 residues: CASSFGAGQGYEQYF.

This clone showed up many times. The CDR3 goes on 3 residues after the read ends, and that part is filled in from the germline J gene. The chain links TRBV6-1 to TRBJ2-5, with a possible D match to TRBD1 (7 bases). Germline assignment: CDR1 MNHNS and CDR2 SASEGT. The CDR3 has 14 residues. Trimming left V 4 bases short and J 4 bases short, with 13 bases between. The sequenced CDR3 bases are TGTGCCAGCAGTGGACGCAGGGGGGCAGAGACC. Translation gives CASSGRRGAET. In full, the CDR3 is CASSGRRGAETQYF.

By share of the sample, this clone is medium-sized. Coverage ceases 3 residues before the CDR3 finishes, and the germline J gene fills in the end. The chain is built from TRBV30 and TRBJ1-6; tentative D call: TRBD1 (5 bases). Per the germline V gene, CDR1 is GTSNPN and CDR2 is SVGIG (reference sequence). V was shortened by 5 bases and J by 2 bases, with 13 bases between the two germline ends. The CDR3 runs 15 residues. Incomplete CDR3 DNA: TGTGCCTGGGGGGGGACTTCGACCTATAATTCACCC. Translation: CAWGGTSTYNSP. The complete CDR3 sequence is CAWGGTSTYNSPLHF.

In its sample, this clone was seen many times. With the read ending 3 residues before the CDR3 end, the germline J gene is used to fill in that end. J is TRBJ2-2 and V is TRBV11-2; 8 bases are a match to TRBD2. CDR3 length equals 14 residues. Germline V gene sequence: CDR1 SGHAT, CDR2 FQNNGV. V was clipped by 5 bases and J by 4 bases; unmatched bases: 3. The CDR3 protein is CASSSGSPTGELFF. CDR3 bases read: TGTGCCAGCAGCAGCGGGAGTCCCACCGGGGAG.

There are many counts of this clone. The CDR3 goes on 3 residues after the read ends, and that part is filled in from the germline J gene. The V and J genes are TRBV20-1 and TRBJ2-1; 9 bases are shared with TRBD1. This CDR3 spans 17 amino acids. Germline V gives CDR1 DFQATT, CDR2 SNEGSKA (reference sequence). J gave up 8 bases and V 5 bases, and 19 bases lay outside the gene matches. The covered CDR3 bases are TGCAGTGCTCCAGACCCGCCGGGGACAGGGTTTTGGTATGAG. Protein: CSAPDPPGTGFWYE. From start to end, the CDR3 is CSAPDPPGTGFWYEQFF.

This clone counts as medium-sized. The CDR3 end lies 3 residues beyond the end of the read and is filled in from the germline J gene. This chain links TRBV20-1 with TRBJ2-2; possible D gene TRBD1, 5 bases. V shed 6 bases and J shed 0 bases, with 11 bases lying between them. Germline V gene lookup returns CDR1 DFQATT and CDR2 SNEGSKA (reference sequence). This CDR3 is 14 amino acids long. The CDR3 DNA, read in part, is TGCAGTGCCCTTGACAGCACGAACACCGGGGAG. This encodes CSALDSTNTGE. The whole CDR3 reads CSALDSTNTGELFF.

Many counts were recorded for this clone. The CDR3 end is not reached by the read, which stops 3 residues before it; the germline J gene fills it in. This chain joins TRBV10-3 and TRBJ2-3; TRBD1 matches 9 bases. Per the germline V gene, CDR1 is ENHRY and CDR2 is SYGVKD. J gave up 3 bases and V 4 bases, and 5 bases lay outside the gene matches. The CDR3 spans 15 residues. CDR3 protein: CAISVQGAGTDTQYF. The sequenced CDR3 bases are TGTGCCATCAGTGTACAGGGGGCTGGGACAGATACG.

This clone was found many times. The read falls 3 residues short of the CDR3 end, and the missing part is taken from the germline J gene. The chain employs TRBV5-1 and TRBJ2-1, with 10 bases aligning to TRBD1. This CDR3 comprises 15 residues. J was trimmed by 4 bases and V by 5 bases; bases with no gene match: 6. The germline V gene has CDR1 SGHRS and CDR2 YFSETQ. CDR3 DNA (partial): TGCGCCAGCAGTATCGGACAGGGGGGATACAATGAG. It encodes CASSIGQGGYNE. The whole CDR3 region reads CASSIGQGGYNEQFF. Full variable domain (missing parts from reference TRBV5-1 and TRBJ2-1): KAGVTQTPRYLIKTRGQQVTLSCSPISGHRSVSWYQQTPGQGLQFLFEYFSETQRNKGNFPGRFSGRQFSNSRSEMNVSTLELGDSALYLCASSIGQGGYNEQFFGPGTRLTVL.

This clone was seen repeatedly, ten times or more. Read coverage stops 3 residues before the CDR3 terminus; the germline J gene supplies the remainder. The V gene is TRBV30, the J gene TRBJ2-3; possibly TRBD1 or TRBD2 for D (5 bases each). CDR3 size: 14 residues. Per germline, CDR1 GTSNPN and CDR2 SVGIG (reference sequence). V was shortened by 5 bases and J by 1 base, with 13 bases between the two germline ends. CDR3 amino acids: CAWERGGGTDTQYF. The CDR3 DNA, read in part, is TGTGCCTGGGAGAGGGGCGGAGGCACAGATACG.

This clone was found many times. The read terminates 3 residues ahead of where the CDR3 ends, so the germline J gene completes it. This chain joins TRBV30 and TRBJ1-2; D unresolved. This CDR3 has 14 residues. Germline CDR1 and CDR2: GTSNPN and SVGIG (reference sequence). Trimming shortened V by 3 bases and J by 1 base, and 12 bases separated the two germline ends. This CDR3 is CAWRLRSSNYGYTF. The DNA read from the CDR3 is TGTGCCTGGAGACTAAGGTCTAGTAACTATGGC.

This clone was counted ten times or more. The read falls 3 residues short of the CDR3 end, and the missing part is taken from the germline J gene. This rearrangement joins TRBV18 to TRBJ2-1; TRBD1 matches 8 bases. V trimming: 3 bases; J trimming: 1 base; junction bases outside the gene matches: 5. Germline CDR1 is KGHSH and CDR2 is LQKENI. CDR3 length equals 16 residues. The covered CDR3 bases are TGTGCCAGCTCACCTCAGAGGACAGGGTCCTACAATGAG. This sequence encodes CASSPQRTGSYNE. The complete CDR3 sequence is CASSPQRTGSYNEQFF.

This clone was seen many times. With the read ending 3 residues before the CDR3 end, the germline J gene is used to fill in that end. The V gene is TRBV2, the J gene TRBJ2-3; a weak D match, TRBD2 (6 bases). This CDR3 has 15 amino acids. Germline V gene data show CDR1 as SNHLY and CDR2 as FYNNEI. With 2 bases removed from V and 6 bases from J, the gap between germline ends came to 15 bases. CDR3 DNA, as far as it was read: TGTGCCAGCAGTGAACCGGGTAGTGGGGGGGATACG. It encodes CASSEPGSGGDT. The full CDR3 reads CASSEPGSGGDTQYF.

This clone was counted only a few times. The sequenced CDR3 bases are TGTGCCAGCTCACCAATTAGACAGGAGCCCTACGAG. Amino acid sequence: CASSPIRQEPYE. The complete CDR3 sequence is CASSPIRQEPYEQYF. The V call is TRBV18, the J call TRBJ2-7, with D possibly matching TRBD1 (6 bases). The CDR3 goes on 3 residues after the read ends, and that part is filled in from the germline J gene. This CDR3 is 15 amino acids long. From germline, CDR1 is KGHSH and CDR2 LQKENI. Between the trimmed V and J ends, which lost 2 bases and 2 bases, there was a span of 13 bases.

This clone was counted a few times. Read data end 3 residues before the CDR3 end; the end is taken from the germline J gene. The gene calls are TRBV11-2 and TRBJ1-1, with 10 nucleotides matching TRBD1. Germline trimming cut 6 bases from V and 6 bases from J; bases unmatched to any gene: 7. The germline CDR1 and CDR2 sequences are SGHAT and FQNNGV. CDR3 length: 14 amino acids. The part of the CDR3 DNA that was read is TGTGCCAGCAGTATAGGGGACAGGGGTGCTGAA. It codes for CASSIGDRGAE. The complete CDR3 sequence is CASSIGDRGAEAFF.

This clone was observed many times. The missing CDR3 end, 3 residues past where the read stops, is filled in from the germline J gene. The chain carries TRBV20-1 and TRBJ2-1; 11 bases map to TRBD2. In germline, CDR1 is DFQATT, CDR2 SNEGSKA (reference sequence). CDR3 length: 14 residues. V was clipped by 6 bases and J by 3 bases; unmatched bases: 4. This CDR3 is CSAPGLADYNEQFF. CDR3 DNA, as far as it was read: TGCAGTGCCCCGGGACTAGCGGACTACAATGAG.

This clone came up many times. The DNA read from the CDR3 is TGTGCCAGCAGTGAATTAGCCAGGGGTGACACTGAA. Its protein product is CASSELARGDTE. Given in full, the CDR3 is CASSELARGDTEAFF. The chain recombines TRBV6-1 with TRBJ1-1; a possible D gene is TRBD1 (6 bases). The read comes to an end 3 residues before the CDR3 does, leaving the germline J gene to fill in the end. This CDR3 is built from 15 residues. Trimming took off 2 bases at V and 3 bases at J, with 13 bases between the two ends. The V gene's germline CDR1 is MNHNS and CDR2 SASEGT.

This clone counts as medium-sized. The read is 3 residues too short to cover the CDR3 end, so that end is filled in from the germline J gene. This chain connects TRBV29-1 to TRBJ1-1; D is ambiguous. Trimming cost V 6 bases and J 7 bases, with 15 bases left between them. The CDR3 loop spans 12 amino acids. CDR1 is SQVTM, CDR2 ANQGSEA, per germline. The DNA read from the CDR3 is TGCAGCGTCCCCAGCGCGGGTAATGAA. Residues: CSVPSAGNE. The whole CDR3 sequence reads CSVPSAGNEAFF.

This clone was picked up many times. The CDR3 sequence: CAWSVLRTGFAGELFF. The part of the CDR3 DNA that was read is TGTGCCTGGAGTGTATTGAGGACAGGGTTCGCCGGGGAG. The J gene is TRBJ2-2, the V gene TRBV30, with 8 bases aligning to TRBD1. The sequenced fragment ends 3 residues before the CDR3 boundary, so the rest is inferred from the germline J gene. Germline CDR1 GTSNPN, CDR2 SVGIG (reference sequence). The CDR3 extends over 16 amino acids. V trimming: 0 bases; J trimming: 6 bases; junction bases outside the gene matches: 9.

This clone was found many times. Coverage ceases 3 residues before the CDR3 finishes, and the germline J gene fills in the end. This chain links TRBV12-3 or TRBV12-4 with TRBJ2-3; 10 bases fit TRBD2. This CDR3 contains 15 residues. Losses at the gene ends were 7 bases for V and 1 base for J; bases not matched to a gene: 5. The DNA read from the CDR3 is TGTGCCAGCACTCCTGGGACTAGCGGCACAGATACG. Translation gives CASTPGTSGTDT. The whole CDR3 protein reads CASTPGTSGTDTQYF.

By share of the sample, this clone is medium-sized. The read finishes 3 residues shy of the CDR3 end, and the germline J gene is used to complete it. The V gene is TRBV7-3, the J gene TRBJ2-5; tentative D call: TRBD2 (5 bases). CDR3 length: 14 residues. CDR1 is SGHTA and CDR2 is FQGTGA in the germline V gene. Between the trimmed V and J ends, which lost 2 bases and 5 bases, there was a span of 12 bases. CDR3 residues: CASSLPGSGETQYF. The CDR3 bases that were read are TGTGCCAGCAGCTTACCGGGGTCGGGGGAGACC.

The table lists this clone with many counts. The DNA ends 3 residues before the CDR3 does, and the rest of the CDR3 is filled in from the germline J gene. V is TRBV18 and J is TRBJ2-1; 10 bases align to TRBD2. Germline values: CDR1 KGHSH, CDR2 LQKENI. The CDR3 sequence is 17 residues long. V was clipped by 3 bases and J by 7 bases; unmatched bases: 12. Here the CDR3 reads CASSPRLAGERGNEQFF. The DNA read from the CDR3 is TGTGCCAGCTCACCGAGGCTAGCGGGAGAAAGGGGAAATGAG.

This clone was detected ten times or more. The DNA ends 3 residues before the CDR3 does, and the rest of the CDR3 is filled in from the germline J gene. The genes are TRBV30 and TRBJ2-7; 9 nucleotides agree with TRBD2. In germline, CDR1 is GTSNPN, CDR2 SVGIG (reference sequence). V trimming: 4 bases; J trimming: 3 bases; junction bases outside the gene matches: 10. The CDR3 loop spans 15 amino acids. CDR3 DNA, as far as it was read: TGTGCCTGGAATAGCGGGGGCCCGGAGGGCTACGAG. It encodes CAWNSGGPEGYE. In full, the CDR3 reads CAWNSGGPEGYEQYF.

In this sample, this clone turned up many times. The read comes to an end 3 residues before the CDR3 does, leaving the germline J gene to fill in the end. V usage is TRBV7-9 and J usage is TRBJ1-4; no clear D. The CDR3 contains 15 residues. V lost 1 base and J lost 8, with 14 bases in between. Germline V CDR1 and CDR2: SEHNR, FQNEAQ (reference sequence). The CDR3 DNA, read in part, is TGTGCCAGCAGCTTAGAAGGGTTGAGATCCGAAAAA. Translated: CASSLEGLRSEK. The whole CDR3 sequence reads CASSLEGLRSEKLFF.